What follows is one T cell receptor (beta chain) and its context. This entry is derived from a study of blood T cell repertoires in COVID-19. About the research overall: From T cells, B-cell-depleted T cells, or PBMCs came the material, which was cDNA or gDNA.

TCRdb keeps only in-frame clones here, not all; method: immunoSEQ multiplex PCR. The sample lists 100,000 or so clones; roughly 76% were seen once. This CDR3 has 16 residues. V was clipped by 7 bases and J by 4 bases, with 20 bases between them. CDR1 and CDR2 from the germline V gene are MDHEN and SYDVKM. The V and J genes are TRBV28 and TRBJ2-1; TRBD2 is a possible D gene (6 bases). Sequencing was carried out using peripheral blood. This TCR came from a woman in her seventies with acute or convalescent COVID-19. The CDR3 spells CASTTPGGTKYNEQFF. DNA of the CDR3: TGTGCCAGCACTACCCCTGGGGGGACCAAGTACAATGAGCAGTTCTTC.